A single sample gave rise to the 20 T cell receptor beta chains below, sequenced in a study of blood T cells in healthy people across ages. A second PCR, run for roughly 7 to 11 cycles, used a sample-barcoded 5' primer plus a J-beta primer mix. Each CDR3 protein gets one entry after TCRdb re-called the 5' RACE reads with MiXCR. The data contain some 1,800,000 distinct CDR3 sequences, about two fifths of them singletons. The sequenced sample was blood. The receptors were gathered from a human donor in good health.

The chain combines TRBV7-9 with TRBJ1-1, with D tentatively TRBD1 (5 bases). The germline V gene encodes CDR1 SEHNR and CDR2 FQNEAQ (reference sequence). Between the trimmed V and J ends, which lost 3 bases and 3 bases, there was a span of 11 bases. CDR3 length: 14 amino acids. CDR3 residues: CASSLHLRDTEAFF. The CDR3 nucleotides are TGTGCCAGCAGCTTGCATCTCAGGGACACTGAAGCTTTCTTT.

The chain combines TRBV29-1 with TRBJ1-4, with unresolved D. The CDR3 loop spans 11 amino acids. Germline CDR1 reads SQVTM; CDR2 reads ANQGSEA. Trimming left V 4 bases short and J 7 bases short, with 7 bases between. For the CDR3, the DNA is TGCAGCGTTGTCCGGGGTGAAAAACTGTTTTTT. Residues: CSVVRGEKLFF. Together with reference TRBV29-1 and TRBJ1-4, the CDR3 gives the full variable domain: SAVISQKPSRDICQRGTSLTIQCQVDSQVTMMFWYRQQPGQSLTLIATANQGSEATYESGFVIDKFPISRPNLTFSTLTVSNMSPEDSSIYLCSVVRGEKLFFGSGTQLSVL.

This clonotype occurred a few times. The rearrangement uses TRBV2 and TRBJ2-1, with no clear D. With 8 bases removed from V and 10 bases from J, the gap between germline ends came to 9 bases. The CDR3 is made up of 10 amino acids. Germline assignment: CDR1 SNHLY and CDR2 FYNNEI. CDR3 nucleotide sequence: TGTGCCAGCCTAAAGTGGGAGCAGTTCTTC. As protein: CASLKWEQFF.

V is TRBV5-6 and J is TRBJ2-1; maybe TRBD2 (6 bases). The V gene's germline CDR1 is SGHDT and CDR2 YYEEEE. Between the trimmed V and J ends, which lost 1 base and 8 bases, there was a span of 10 bases. This CDR3 comprises 13 residues. CDR3 sequence: CASSLLVADEQFF. In nucleotides, the CDR3 is TGTGCCAGCAGCTTGCTTGTAGCGGATGAGCAGTTCTTC.

This rearrangement joins TRBV29-1 to TRBJ2-1; D uncertain. Germline assignment: CDR1 SQVTM and CDR2 ANQGSEA. Between the trimmed V and J ends, which lost 4 bases and 10 bases, there was a span of 5 bases. The length of the CDR3 is 9 residues. The CDR3 region has the DNA TGCAGCGTTGGCAGCGAGCAGTTCTTC. This codes for CSVGSEQFF.

The chain joins TRBV28 to TRBJ2-6, with 10 bases fitting TRBD1. Germline V gives CDR1 MDHEN, CDR2 SYDVKM. The V and J ends lost 5 bases and 1 base, in that order; junction bases with no gene match: 5. The CDR3 has 17 residues. The chain's CDR3 is CASSRQGAISGANVLTF. The CDR3 DNA reads as TGTGCCAGCAGTAGACAGGGGGCAATTTCTGGGGCCAACGTCCTGACTTTC.

This clonotype was detected a few times. The V and J genes are TRBV28 and TRBJ2-4, with D possibly matching TRBD2 (6 bases). The J call may not be correct, given that the DNA end is closer to TRBJ2-7. In germline, CDR1 is MDHEN, CDR2 SYDVKM. There are 16 residues in the CDR3. In DNA form, the CDR3 reads TGTGCCAGCAATCCCTCCCGGGGGAAGCGCGACTACGAGCAGTACTTC. Translating gives CASNPSRGKRDYEQYF.

This clonotype was recorded a few times. This chain connects TRBV29-1 to TRBJ2-3; D might be TRBD1 (6 bases). V was clipped by 3 bases and J by 0 bases, with 19 bases between them. This CDR3 comprises 17 residues. The germline CDR1 and CDR2 sequences are SQVTM and ANQGSEA. DNA for the CDR3: TGCAGCGTTGAGGGGCAGGGGTACAGTCGAAGCACAGATACGCAGTATTTT. This encodes CSVEGQGYSRSTDTQYF.

The sample holds many counts of this clonotype. The chain is built from TRBV7-3 and TRBJ2-1; 9 positions match TRBD2. The CDR3 is 13 amino acids. V was pared by 7 bases and J by 9 bases, with 7 bases of the junction left unmatched. Germline V gene lookup returns CDR1 SGHTA and CDR2 FQGTGA. CDR3 nucleotide sequence: TGTGCCAGCAAAGTTAGCGGGGGAGGTGAGCAGTTCTTC. It codes for CASKVSGGGEQFF.

The chain employs TRBV29-1 and TRBJ1-2; D is perhaps TRBD1 (6 bases). V dropped 1 base and J dropped 6 bases, with 15 bases sitting between them. The germline gives CDR1 SQVTM, CDR2 ANQGSEA. This CDR3 contains 14 residues. This CDR3 is CSVEGWGHGNGYTF. CDR3 in DNA: TGCAGCGTTGAAGGTTGGGGACATGGGAATGGCTACACCTTC.

This clonotype showed up just a few times. The rearrangement uses TRBV5-5 and TRBJ1-5; 9 bases are shared with TRBD1. V gave up 5 bases and J gave up 5 bases; unmatched junction bases: 14. Germline loops: CDR1 SGHKS, CDR2 YYEKEE (reference sequence). The CDR3 spans 17 residues. The DNA for the CDR3 is TGTGCCAGCAGTTCCCGACAGGGGGGTAGGTTAGATCAGCCCCAGCATTTT. It is translated as CASSSRQGGRLDQPQHF. The full variable domain, in which reference TRBV5-5 and TRBJ1-5 provide the parts outside the CDR3, is DAGVTQSPTHLIKTRGQQVTLRCSPISGHKSVSWYQQVLGQGPQFIFQYYEKEERGRGNFPDRFSARQFPNYSSELNVNALLLGDSALYLCASSSRQGGRLDQPQHFGDGTRLSIL.

CDR3 coding DNA: TGTGCCACCAGCAGGAGAGACAGGGTAGGATCACCCCTCCACTTT. This translates into CATSRRDRVGSPLHF. The chain combines TRBV15 with TRBJ1-6, with 7 bases that match TRBD1. The length of the CDR3 is 15 residues. After removal of 3 bases from V and 10 bases from J, the junction contained 9 bases not matched to a gene. CDR1 LNHNV and CDR2 YYDKDF come from the germline V gene (reference sequence). Combining the CDR3 with reference TRBV15 and TRBJ1-6 gives the whole variable domain DAMVIQNPRYQVTQFGKPVTLSCSQTLNHNVMYWYQQKSSQAPKLLFHYYDKDFNNEADTPDNFQSRRPNTSFCFLDIRSPGLGDTAMYLCATSRRDRVGSPLHFGNGTRLTVT.

This rearrangement joins TRBV12-3 or TRBV12-4 to TRBJ2-5, with D possibly matching TRBD2 (5 bases). This CDR3 has 12 residues. The V and J ends lost 3 bases and 7 bases respectively, with 9 bases between them. CDR3 sequence: CASSLEVRTQYF. CDR3 in DNA: TGTGCCAGCAGTTTGGAGGTTCGGACCCAGTACTTC.

This clonotype was counted only a few times. The chain joins TRBV28 to TRBJ2-2; possible D gene TRBD1, 5 bases. CDR3 length: 15 residues. V was cut by 5 bases and J by 3 bases, with 13 bases left in between. CDR1 and CDR2 (germline): MDHEN, SYDVKM. CDR3 region: CASSPLRQYTGELFF. The DNA of the CDR3 is TGTGCCAGCAGTCCGCTACGACAGTACACCGGGGAGCTGTTTTTT.

The chain has TRBV6-2 or TRBV6-3 and TRBJ2-5; 8 bases are shared with TRBD2. The CDR3 extends over 16 amino acids. Germline V lookup: CDR1 MNHEY, CDR2 SVGEGT. V lost 4 bases and J lost 0; bases outside the gene matches: 7. The CDR3 loop reads CASSSGPAGDQETQYF. As DNA, the CDR3 is TGTGCCAGCAGTTCAGGACCAGCGGGGGACCAAGAGACCCAGTACTTC.

This clonotype has a single count. This clone may be a read error of a much larger clone one base away. The gene calls are TRBV11-1 and TRBJ2-1, with 8 bases identical to TRBD2. Germline V gene sequence: CDR1 SGHAT, CDR2 FQDESV (reference sequence). This CDR3 comprises 17 residues. The CDR3 nucleotides are TGTGCCAACAGCTCGAACCAGGGACTAGGGATCCGGGATGAGCAGTTCTTC. Residues: CANSSNQGLGIRDEQFF.

The chain joins TRBV7-3 to TRBJ1-1, with D tentatively TRBD1 (5 bases). This CDR3 is 14 amino acids long. The V end lost 5 bases, the J end lost 6 bases, and 16 bases lay between the germline ends. Germline lookup yields CDR1 SGHTA and CDR2 FQGTGA. CDR3 nucleotide sequence: TGTGCCAGCAGCCCCGACAGACCTCCGGCTGAAGCTTTCTTT. Its protein product is CASSPDRPPAEAFF.

This clonotype was recorded a few times. The chain carries TRBV6-2 or TRBV6-3 and TRBJ1-5; weak D call: TRBD1 (5 bases). Trimming left V 7 bases short and J 1 base short, with 14 bases between. Germline lookup yields CDR1 MNHEY and CDR2 SVGEGT. This CDR3 spans 15 amino acids. As DNA, the CDR3 is TGTGCCAGCACCAAGACAGTTCTAAGCAATCAGCCCCAGCATTTT. Amino acid sequence: CASTKTVLSNQPQHF.

The CDR3: CASSITEDTEAFF. CDR3 nucleotides: TGTGCCAGCAGTATAACTGAGGACACTGAAGCTTTCTTT. The V call is TRBV6-5, the J call TRBJ1-1; D remains ambiguous. Trimming pared 5 bases from V and 3 bases from J, leaving 10 bases between. Germline V gene sequence: CDR1 MNHEY, CDR2 SVGAGI. This CDR3 contains 13 residues.

This clonotype was detected a few times. The rearrangement links TRBV7-9 to TRBJ2-1; TRBD2 agrees at 12 bases. The CDR3 runs 17 residues. Germline lookup yields CDR1 SEHNR and CDR2 FQNEAQ (reference sequence). V shed 1 base and J 10 bases; nucleotides not matched to a gene: 11. The DNA for the CDR3 is TGTGCCAGCAGCTTAGGCCAGGTTCGACTAGCGGGGGAGGAGCAGTTCTTC. Translation: CASSLGQVRLAGEEQFF.